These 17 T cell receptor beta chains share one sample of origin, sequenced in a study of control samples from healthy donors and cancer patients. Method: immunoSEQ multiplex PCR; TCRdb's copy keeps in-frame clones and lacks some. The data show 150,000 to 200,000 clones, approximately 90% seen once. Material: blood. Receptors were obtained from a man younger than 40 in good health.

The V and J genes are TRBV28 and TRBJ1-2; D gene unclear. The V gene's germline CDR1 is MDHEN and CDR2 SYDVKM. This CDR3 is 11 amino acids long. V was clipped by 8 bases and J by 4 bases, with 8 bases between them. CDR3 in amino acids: CASGLIYGYTF. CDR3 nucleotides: TGTGCCAGCGGCCTAATCTATGGCTACACCTTC.

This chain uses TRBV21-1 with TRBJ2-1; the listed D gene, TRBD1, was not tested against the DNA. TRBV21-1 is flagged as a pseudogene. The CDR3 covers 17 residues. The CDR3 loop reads CASSNPGTGTNNMEQFF. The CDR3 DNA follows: TGTGCCAGCAGCAATCCCGGCACAGGGACCAATAATATGGAGCAGTTCTTC.

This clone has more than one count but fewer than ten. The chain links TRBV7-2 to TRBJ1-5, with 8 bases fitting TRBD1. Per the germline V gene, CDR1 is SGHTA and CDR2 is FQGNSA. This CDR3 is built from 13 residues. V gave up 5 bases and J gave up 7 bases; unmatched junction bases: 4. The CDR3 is CASSPGGGQPQHF. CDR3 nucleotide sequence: TGTGCCAGCAGCCCAGGGGGCGGGCAGCCCCAGCATTTT.

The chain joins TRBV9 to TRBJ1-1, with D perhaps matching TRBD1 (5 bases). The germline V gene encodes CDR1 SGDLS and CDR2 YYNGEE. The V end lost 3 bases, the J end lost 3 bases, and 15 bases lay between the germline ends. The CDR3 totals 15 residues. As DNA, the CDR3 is TGTGCCAGCAGCGCCATGAGCCTGGGGGACACTGAAGCTTTCTTT. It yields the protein CASSAMSLGDTEAFF.

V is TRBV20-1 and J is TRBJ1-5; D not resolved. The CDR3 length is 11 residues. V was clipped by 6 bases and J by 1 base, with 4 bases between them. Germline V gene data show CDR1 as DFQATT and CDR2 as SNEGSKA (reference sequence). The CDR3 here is CSAGSNQPQHF. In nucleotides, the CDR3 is TGCAGTGCAGGCAGCAATCAGCCCCAGCATTTT.

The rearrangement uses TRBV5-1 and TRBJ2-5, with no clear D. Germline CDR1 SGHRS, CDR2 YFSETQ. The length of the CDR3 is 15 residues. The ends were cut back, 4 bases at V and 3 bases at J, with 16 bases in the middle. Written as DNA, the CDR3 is TGCGCCAGCAGCCCCGCCGCTTATCGGGAAGAGACCCAGTACTTC. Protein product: CASSPAAYREETQYF.

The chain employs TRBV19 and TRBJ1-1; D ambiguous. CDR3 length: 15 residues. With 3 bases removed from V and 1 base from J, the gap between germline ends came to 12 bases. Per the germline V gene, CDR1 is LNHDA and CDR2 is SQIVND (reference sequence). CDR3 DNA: TGTGCCAGTAGTATCCCCCGGACTCAGAACACTGAAGCTTTCTTT. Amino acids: CASSIPRTQNTEAFF.

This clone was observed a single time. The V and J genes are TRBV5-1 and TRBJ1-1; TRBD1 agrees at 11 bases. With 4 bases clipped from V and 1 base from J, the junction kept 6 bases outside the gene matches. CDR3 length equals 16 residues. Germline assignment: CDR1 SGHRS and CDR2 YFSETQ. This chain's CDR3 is CASSDGTGGGNTEAFF. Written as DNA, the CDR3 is TGCGCCAGCAGCGACGGGACAGGGGGTGGGAACACTGAAGCTTTCTTT.

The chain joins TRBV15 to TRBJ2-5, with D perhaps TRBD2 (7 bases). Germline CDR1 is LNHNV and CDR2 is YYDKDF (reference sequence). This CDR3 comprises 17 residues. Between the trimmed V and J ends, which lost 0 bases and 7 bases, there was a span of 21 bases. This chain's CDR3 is CATSRDRGAGSAVTQYF. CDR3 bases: TGTGCCACCAGCAGAGATCGGGGGGCTGGGTCCGCGGTGACCCAGTACTTC. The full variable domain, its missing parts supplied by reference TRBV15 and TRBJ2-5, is DAMVIQNPRYQVTQFGKPVTLSCSQTLNHNVMYWYQQKSSQAPKLLFHYYDKDFNNEADTPDNFQSRRPNTSFCFLDIRSPGLGDTAMYLCATSRDRGAGSAVTQYFGPGTRLLVL.

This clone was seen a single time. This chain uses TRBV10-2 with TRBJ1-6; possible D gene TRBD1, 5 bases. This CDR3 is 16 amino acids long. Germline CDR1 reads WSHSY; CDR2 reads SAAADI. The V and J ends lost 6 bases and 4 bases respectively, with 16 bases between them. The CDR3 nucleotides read TGCGCCAGCAGACCAGACAGCGCGCTTTATAATTCACCCCTCCACTTT. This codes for CASRPDSALYNSPLHF.

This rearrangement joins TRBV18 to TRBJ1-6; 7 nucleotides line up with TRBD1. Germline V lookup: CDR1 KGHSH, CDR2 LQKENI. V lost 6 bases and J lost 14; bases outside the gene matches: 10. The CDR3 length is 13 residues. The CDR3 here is CASSRGQVESLHF. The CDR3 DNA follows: TGTGCCAGCTCCCGCGGACAGGTCGAATCCCTCCACTTT.

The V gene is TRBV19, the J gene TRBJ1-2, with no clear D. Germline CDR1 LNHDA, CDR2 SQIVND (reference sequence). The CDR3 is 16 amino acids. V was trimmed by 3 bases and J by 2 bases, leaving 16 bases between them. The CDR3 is CASSIGSNLPNYGYTF. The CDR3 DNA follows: TGTGCCAGTAGTATCGGTTCCAACCTCCCGAACTATGGCTACACCTTC.

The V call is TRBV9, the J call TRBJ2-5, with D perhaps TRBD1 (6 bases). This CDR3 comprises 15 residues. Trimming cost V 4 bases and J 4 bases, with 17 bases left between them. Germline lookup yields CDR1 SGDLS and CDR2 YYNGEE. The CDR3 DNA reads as TGTGCCAGCAGCTCAGGGGTGGGCGGTAGAGAGACCCAGTACTTC. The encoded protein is CASSSGVGGRETQYF. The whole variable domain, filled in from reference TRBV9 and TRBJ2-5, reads DSGVTQTPKHLITATGQRVTLRCSPRSGDLSVYWYQQSLDQGLQFLIQYYNGEERAKGNILERFSAQQFPDLHSELNLSSLELGDSALYFCASSSGVGGRETQYFGPGTRLLVL.

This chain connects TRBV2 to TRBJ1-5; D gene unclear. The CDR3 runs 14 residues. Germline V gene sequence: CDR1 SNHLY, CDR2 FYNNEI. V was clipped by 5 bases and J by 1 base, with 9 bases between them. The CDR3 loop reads CASSFRGSNQPQHF. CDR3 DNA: TGTGCCAGCAGTTTCAGAGGGAGCAATCAGCCCCAGCATTTT.

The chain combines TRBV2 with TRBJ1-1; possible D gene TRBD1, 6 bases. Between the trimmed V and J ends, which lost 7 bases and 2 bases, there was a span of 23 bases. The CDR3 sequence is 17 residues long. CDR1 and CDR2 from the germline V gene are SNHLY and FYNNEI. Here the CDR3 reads CASTRWAGDNINTEAFF. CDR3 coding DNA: TGTGCCAGCACCCGATGGGCCGGGGACAATATCAACACTGAAGCTTTCTTT.

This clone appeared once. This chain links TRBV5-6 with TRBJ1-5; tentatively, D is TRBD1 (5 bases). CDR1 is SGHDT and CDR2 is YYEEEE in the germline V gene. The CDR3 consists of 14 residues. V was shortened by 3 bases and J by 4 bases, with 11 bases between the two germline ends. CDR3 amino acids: CASSSRGQNQPQHF. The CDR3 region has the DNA TGTGCCAGCAGCTCACGGGGCCAAAATCAGCCCCAGCATTTT.

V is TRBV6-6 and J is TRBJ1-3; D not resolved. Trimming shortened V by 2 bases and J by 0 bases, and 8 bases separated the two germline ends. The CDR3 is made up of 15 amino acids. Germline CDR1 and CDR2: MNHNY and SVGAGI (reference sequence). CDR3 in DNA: TGTGCCAGCAGTTACCCATCTAGCTCTGGAAACACCATATATTTT. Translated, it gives CASSYPSSSGNTIYF.